The sequence of this T cell receptor beta chain was determined in a study of technical replicates of blood from several donors. CDR1 is MNHNS, CDR2 SASEGT, per germline. V shed 1 base and J 5 bases; nucleotides not matched to a gene: 4. This CDR3 spans 15 amino acids. Sequenced by immunoSEQ multiplex PCR; TCRdb stores in-frame clones only, minus some. The sample has around 13,000 clones; around 85% are singletons. This TCR came from a human donor in good health. The specimen sequenced was PBMCs. V and J are TRBV6-1 and TRBJ1-4; 7 bases fit TRBD1. This chain's CDR3 is CASSEVGRGNEKLFF. DNA for the CDR3: TGTGCCAGCAGTGAAGTGGGCAGGGGGAATGAAAAACTGTTTTTT.